These 9 T cell receptor beta chains were all obtained from the same sample, sequenced in a study of cytomegalovirus exposure and HLA in healthy donors. The PCR contained 60 Vbeta and 13 Jbeta primers. Method: immunoSEQ multiplex PCR; TCRdb's copy keeps in-frame clones and lacks some. The sample includes about 160,000 clones, around 83% of them seen just once. The sequencing input was PBMCs. The receptors originated from a girl aged 2 to 10 in good health and CMV-seropositive.

The J gene is TRBJ2-1, the V gene TRBV10-3, with D possibly matching TRBD2 (6 bases). The germline gives CDR1 ENHRY, CDR2 SYGVKD. This CDR3 comprises 14 residues. V dropped 3 bases and J dropped 3 bases, with 9 bases sitting between them. The CDR3 spells CAISDGSIYNEQFF. Written as DNA, the CDR3 is TGTGCCATCAGTGACGGGAGCATCTACAATGAGCAGTTCTTC.

As DNA, the CDR3 is TGTGCCAGTAGTATTCCTAGGACAGGGGTTCTAAATGAGCAGTTCTTC. Its translation is CASSIPRTGVLNEQFF. The V gene is TRBV19, the J gene TRBJ2-1; 9 bases align to TRBD1. Germline V gene lookup returns CDR1 LNHDA and CDR2 SQIVND (reference sequence). J was trimmed by 7 bases and V by 3 bases; bases with no gene match: 10. CDR3 length: 16 residues. The whole variable domain, filled in from reference TRBV19 and TRBJ2-1, reads DGGITQSPKYLFRKEGQNVTLSCEQNLNHDAMYWYRQDPGQGLRLIYYSQIVNDFQKGDIAEGYSVSREKKESFPLTVTSAQKNPTAFYLCASSIPRTGVLNEQFFGPGTRLTVL.

This clone was counted only a few times. This chain joins TRBV5-4 and TRBJ2-4, with TRBD2 matching over 7 bases. The junction had 3 bases not matched to a gene; V was cut back by 0 bases and J by 0 bases. This CDR3 comprises 16 residues. Per the germline V gene, CDR1 is SGHNT and CDR2 is YYREEE (reference sequence). CDR3 amino acids: CASSLGQRGAKNIQYF. DNA of the CDR3: TGTGCCAGCAGCTTGGGACAGCGGGGAGCCAAAAACATTCAGTACTTC.

The chain is built from TRBV4-2 and TRBJ2-2; D remains unclear. Germline CDR1 LGHNA, CDR2 YNFKEQ. This CDR3 contains 14 residues. Trimming removed 0 bases from V and 6 bases from J, with 8 bases in between. CDR3 in DNA: TGTGCCAGCAGCCAAGATATCCGGGCCGGGGAGCTGTTTTTT. This codes for CASSQDIRAGELFF.

The chain uses TRBV6-5 and TRBJ1-2; D is perhaps TRBD1 (5 bases). Trimming took 3 bases from V and 6 from J, leaving 17 bases between them. The CDR3 runs to 15 residues. CDR1 and CDR2 from the germline V gene are MNHEY and SVGAGI. The CDR3 protein is CASSYFQGSPNGYTF. Written as DNA, the CDR3 is TGTGCCAGCAGTTATTTCCAGGGCAGCCCAAATGGCTACACCTTC.

This clone was detected many times. The rearrangement joins TRBV6-4 to TRBJ2-2, with a tentative D call TRBD2 (6 bases). The CDR3 is made up of 13 amino acids. CDR1 and CDR2 from the germline V gene are MRHNA and SNTAGT. Trimming stripped 4 bases from V and 4 bases from J, with 7 bases between. CDR3 nucleotide sequence: TGTGCCAGCAGTGCCGGGAGCACCGGGGAGCTGTTTTTT. Encoded protein: CASSAGSTGELFF.

The chain has TRBV29-1 and TRBJ2-1; D not certain. In germline, CDR1 is SQVTM, CDR2 ANQGSEA. There are 15 residues in the CDR3. The germline V and J ends were trimmed by 6 bases and 5 bases, with 20 bases remaining between them. CDR3 nucleotides: TGCAGCGTAATCAGCCTATCGTACAGTGACAATGAGCAGTTCTTC. Translation gives CSVISLSYSDNEQFF.

This sequence joins TRBV6-5 and TRBJ2-2; D possibly corresponds to TRBD2 (6 bases). V gave up 1 base and J gave up 2 bases, with 11 bases separating them. The CDR3 runs to 16 residues. Germline CDR1 reads MNHEY; CDR2 reads SVGAGI. CDR3 nucleotides: TGTGCCAGCAGTTACTTACCCGGGAGTAACACCGGGGAGCTGTTTTTT. This sequence encodes CASSYLPGSNTGELFF.

The chain employs TRBV30 and TRBJ2-1; TRBD2 might be the D (6 bases). CDR1 and CDR2 (germline): GTSNPN, SVGIG (reference sequence). The CDR3 is 14 amino acids. V was trimmed by 0 bases and J by 12 bases, leaving 18 bases between them. In DNA, the CDR3 is TGTGCCTGGAGTGTACTTGCAATAGCGGAGGGGCAGTTCTTC. Its protein is CAWSVLAIAEGQFF. Full variable domain (outside the CDR3, taken from reference TRBV30 and TRBJ2-1): SQTIHQWPATLVQPVGSPLSLECTVEGTSNPNLYWYRQAAGRGLQLLFYSVGIGQISSEVPQNLSASRPQDRQFILSSKKLLLSDSGFYLCAWSVLAIAEGQFFGPGTRLTVL.